This TCR beta chain was documented in a study of monozygotic twins with inflammatory bowel disease. Each CDR3 protein gets one entry in TCRdb, which reprocessed the 5' RACE reads and gives no DNA. The sample spans 330,000 or so distinct CDR3 sequences; the ten largest clones claim approximately 2%. Study conclusions and caveats: Fewer clonotypes were shared with others by IBD patients than by healthy twins, especially with disease activity.

In regard to this clonotype: What it recognizes is unknown.

This CDR3 is 14 amino acids long. Donors each gave more than 2 ml of blood. This rearrangement joins TRBV12-3 or TRBV12-4 to TRBJ2-5; the D gene TCRdb calls, TRBD1, cannot be checked with no DNA. The sequencing input was blood. This receptor was identified in a human donor with ulcerative colitis or Crohn's disease, or a healthy co-twin of an affected twin (not recorded which). This CDR3 is CASSFGGSRETQYF.